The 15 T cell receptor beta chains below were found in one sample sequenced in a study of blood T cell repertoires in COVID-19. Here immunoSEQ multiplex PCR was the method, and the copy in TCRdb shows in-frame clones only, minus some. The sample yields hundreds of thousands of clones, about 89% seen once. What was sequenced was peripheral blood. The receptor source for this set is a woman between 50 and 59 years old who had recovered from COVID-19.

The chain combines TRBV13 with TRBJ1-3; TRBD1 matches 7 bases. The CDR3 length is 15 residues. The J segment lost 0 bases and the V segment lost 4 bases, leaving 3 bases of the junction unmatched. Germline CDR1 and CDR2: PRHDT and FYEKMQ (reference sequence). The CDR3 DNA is TGTGCCAGCAGCTCAGGGACAGACTCTGGAAACACCATATATTTT. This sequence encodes CASSSGTDSGNTIYF.

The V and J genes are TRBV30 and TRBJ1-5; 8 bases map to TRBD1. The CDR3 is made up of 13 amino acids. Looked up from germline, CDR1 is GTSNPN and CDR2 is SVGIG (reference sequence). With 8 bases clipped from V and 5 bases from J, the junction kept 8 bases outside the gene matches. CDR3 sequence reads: CAADRGRDQPQHF. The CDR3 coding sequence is TGTGCCGCTGACAGGGGCCGGGATCAGCCCCAGCATTTT.

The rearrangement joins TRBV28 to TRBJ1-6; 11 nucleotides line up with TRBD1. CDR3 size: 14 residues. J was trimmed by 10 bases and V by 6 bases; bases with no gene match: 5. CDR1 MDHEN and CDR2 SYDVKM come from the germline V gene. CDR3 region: CASSQGTGGSPLHF. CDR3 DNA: TGTGCCAGCAGCCAAGGGACAGGGGGGTCACCCCTCCACTTT.

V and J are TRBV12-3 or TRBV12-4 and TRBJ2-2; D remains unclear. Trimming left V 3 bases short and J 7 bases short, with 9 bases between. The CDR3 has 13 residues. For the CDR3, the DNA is TGTGCCAGCAGTTTCTCTGGAGTCGGGGAGCTGTTTTTT. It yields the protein CASSFSGVGELFF.

DNA for the CDR3: TGTGCCAGCAGCTTAGTTCGTACAGGACACACTGAAGCTTTCTTT. It encodes CASSLVRTGHTEAFF. V gene TRBV11-2 combines with J gene TRBJ1-1, with a possible D match to TRBD1 (5 bases). The V gene lost 1 base and the J gene lost 3 bases, with 12 bases spanning the gap. The CDR3 has 15 amino acids. CDR1 and CDR2 from the germline V gene are SGHAT and FQNNGV.

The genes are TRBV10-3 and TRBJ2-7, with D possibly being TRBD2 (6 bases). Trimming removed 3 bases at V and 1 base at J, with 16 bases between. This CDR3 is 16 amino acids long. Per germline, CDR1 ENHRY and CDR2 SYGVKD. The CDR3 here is CAISELTSSWSYEQYF. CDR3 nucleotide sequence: TGTGCCATCAGTGAACTGACTAGTAGCTGGTCCTACGAGCAGTACTTC.

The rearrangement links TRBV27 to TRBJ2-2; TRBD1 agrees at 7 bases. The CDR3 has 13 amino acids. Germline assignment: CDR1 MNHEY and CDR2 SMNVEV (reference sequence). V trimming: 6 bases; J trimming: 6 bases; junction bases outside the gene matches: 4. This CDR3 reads CASRQGWAGELFF. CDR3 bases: TGTGCCAGCAGACAGGGGTGGGCCGGGGAGCTGTTTTTT.

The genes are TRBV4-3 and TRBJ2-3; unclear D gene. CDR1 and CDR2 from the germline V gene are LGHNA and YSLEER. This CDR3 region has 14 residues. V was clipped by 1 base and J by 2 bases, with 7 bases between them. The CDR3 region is CASSQGQNTDTQYF. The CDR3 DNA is TGCGCCAGCAGCCAAGGCCAGAACACAGATACGCAGTATTTT.

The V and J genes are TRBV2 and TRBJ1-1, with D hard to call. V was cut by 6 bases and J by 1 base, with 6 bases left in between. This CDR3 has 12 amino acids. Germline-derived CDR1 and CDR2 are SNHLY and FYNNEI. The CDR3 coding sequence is TGTGCCAGCAGGCTAGGGAACACTGAAGCTTTCTTT. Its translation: CASRLGNTEAFF.

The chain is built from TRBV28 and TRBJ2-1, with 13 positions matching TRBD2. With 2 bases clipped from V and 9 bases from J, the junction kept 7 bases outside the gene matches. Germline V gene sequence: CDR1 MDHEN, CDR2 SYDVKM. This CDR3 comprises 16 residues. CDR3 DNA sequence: TGTGCCAGCAGTTTACTCGGGACTAGCGGGATGAGTGAGCAGTTCTTC. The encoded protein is CASSLLGTSGMSEQFF.

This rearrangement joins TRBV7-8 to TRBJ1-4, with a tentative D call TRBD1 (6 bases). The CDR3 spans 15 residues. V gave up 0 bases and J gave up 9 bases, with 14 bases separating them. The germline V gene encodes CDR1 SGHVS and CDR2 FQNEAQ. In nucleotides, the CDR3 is TGTGCCAGCAGCTTAGCAGGCAGGGGAAGCCAAAAACTGTTTTTT. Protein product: CASSLAGRGSQKLFF.

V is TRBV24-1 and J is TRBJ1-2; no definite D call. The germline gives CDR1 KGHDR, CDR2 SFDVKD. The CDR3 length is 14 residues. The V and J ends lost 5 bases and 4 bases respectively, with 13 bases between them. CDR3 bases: TGTGCCACCAGTGCTCCCACACCCGCCTATGGCTACACCTTC. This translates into CATSAPTPAYGYTF.

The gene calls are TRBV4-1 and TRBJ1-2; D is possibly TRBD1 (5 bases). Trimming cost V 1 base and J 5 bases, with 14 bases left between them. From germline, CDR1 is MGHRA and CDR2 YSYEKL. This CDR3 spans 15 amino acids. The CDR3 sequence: CASSQGPQGAYGYTF. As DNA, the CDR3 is TGCGCCAGCAGCCAAGGGCCCCAGGGTGCTTATGGCTACACCTTC.

The CDR3 loop reads CATSDLAGGPYEQFF. The CDR3 nucleotides are TGTGCCACCAGTGATCTAGCGGGAGGGCCTTATGAGCAGTTCTTC. The chain joins TRBV24-1 to TRBJ2-1; TRBD2 matches at 12 bases. The CDR3 is 15 residues long. Germline lookup yields CDR1 KGHDR and CDR2 SFDVKD. J was trimmed by 8 bases and V by 3 bases; bases with no gene match: 4.

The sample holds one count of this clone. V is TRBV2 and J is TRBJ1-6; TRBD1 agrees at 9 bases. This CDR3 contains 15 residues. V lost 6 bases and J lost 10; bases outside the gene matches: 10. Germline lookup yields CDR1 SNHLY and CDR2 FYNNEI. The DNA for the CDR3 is TGTGCCAGCAGACAGGGGGCGCTGAATTACTCACCCCTCCACTTT. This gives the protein CASRQGALNYSPLHF.